A selection of T cell receptor beta chains follows, all from one sample in a study of long-term antiretroviral therapy in people with HIV. The assay was immunoSEQ multiplex PCR, and TCRdb's table has in-frame clones only and misses some. The sample includes roughly 12,000 clones, more than 75% of them seen just once. The sample in question was unsorted PBMCs, obtained nearly 8.5 years after starting antiretroviral therapy. Source of these receptors: a man aged 45-60 years with HIV. Both conserved end residues are part of each CDR3. The D gene is left open where the match is weak. Not all rows give a size; the values are once, few, many and, for expanded clones, a class.

d_call	v_call	j_call	clone_size	cdr3_nt	cdr3_aa
NA	TRBV6-1	TRBJ1-2	NA	TGTGCCAGCAGTGACAGCCTCTATGGCTACACCTTC	CASSDSLYGYTF
TRBD1	TRBV27	TRBJ2-7	NA	TGTGCCAGCAGTTTGTCAGGGGGACCCTACGAGCAGTACTTC	CASSLSGGPYEQYF
NA	TRBV6-1	TRBJ2-7	NA	TGTGCCAGCAGTGACAGCGGGACAGACTACGAGCAGTACTTC	CASSDSGTDYEQYF
TRBD1	TRBV9	TRBJ1-3	NA	TGTGCCAGCAGCGTCACAGGGGGTACGGACACCATATATTTT	CASSVTGGTDTIYF
TRBD1	TRBV6-6	TRBJ2-1	NA	TGTGCCAGCAGTTGGGACAGGGGGCCGGGCAATGAGCAGTTCTTC	CASSWDRGPGNEQFF
TRBD1	TRBV11-1	TRBJ2-5	NA	TGTGCCAGCAGCTCGACCGGGACAGTACAAGTAGAGACCCAGTACTTC	CASSSTGTVQVETQYF
NA	TRBV4-2	TRBJ1-2	NA	TGTGCCAGCAGCCAAGAGGGAGCAGCGCTTGACTACACCTTC	CASSQEGAALDYTF
NA	TRBV6-5	TRBJ1-2	NA	TGTGCCAGCAGTGCACACGAAGCGTATGGCTACACCTTC	CASSAHEAYGYTF
TRBD2	TRBV29-1	TRBJ2-1	NA	TGCAGCGTTCAAGGACTAGCGGGGGGGCACTACAATGAGCAGTTCTTC	CSVQGLAGGHYNEQFF
TRBD1	TRBV19	TRBJ2-1	NA	TGTGCCAGCGGACAGGGTGCCTACAATGAGCAGTTCTTC	CASGQGAYNEQFF
NA	TRBV7-3	TRBJ2-3	NA	TGTGCCAGCAGCCAGGCAGGGGATAGCACAGATACGCAGTATTTT	CASSQAGDSTDTQYF
TRBD1	TRBV6-1	TRBJ2-7	NA	TGTGCCGTCGGGACAGGGGGCCGTAACGAGCAGTACTTC	CAVGTGGRNEQYF
NA	TRBV30	TRBJ1-1	NA	TGTGCCTGGAGCCCAGGGATCATGAACACTGAAGCTTTCTTT	CAWSPGIMNTEAFF
NA	TRBV5-6	TRBJ2-2	few	TGTGCCAGCGGCCCGGGATATTTTAACACCGGGGAGCTGTTTTTT	CASGPGYFNTGELFF
TRBD2	TRBV4-2	TRBJ2-3	NA	TGTGCCAGCAGCCTGCTTCTAGCGGGGGGGGAGGATACGCAGTATTTT	CASSLLLAGGEDTQYF
NA	TRBV5-1	TRBJ2-1	NA	TGCGCCAGCAGCTTGGAACAACTCTACAATGAGCAGTTCTTC	CASSLEQLYNEQFF
NA	TRBV30	TRBJ2-3	NA	TGTGCCTGGAGTCACCTAGGGGTATTAACTCCCACAGATACGCAGTATTTT	CAWSHLGVLTPTDTQYF
TRBD1	TRBV19	TRBJ2-3	few	TGTGCCAGTAGTCTCGGACAGGGCGGCACAGATACGCAGTATTTT	CASSLGQGGTDTQYF
NA	TRBV7-8	TRBJ2-2	once	TGTGCCAGCAGCGACAGACGCCTCCCTGGCGGGGAGCTGTTTTTT	CASSDRRLPGGELFF
NA	TRBV11-2	TRBJ1-1	once	TGTGCCAGCAGACCACAGGGACCCACTGAAGCTTTCTTT	CASRPQGPTEAFF
NA	TRBV19	TRBJ2-1	NA	TGTGCCAGTAGCCCGCGGGGTATGGATGAGCAGTTCTTC	CASSPRGMDEQFF
NA	TRBV6-1	TRBJ1-2	NA	TGTGCCAGCAGTGAAATTACGGTAGAAACTGGCTACACCTTC	CASSEITVETGYTF
TRBD1	TRBV13	TRBJ2-2	NA	TGTGCCAGCAGCTACGGGACAGAACTCACCGGGGAGCTGTTTTTT	CASSYGTELTGELFF
NA	TRBV11-1	TRBJ2-2	NA	TGTGCCAGCAGCACCGGGACTTCGAACACCGGGGAGCTGTTTTTT	CASSTGTSNTGELFF
NA	TRBV19	TRBJ1-4	medium-sized	TGTGCCAGTAGTATGGATGGATCAACTAATGAAAAACTGTTTTTT	CASSMDGSTNEKLFF
NA	TRBV4-1	TRBJ2-5	NA	TGCGCCAGCAGCCAAGCCCCAGTCCAAGAGACCCAGTACTTC	CASSQAPVQETQYF
NA	TRBV9	TRBJ1-2	NA	TGTGCCAGCAGCCCGATGTCAGGGTGGGATGGCTACACCTTC	CASSPMSGWDGYTF
NA	TRBV4-1	TRBJ2-1	NA	TGCGCCAGCAGCTCAGGCAATGAGCAGTTCTTC	CASSSGNEQFF
TRBD1	TRBV4-1	TRBJ1-5	NA	TGCGCCAGCAGCCAAGTGGAACAGGGGCATCAGCCCCAGCATTTT	CASSQVEQGHQPQHF
NA	TRBV30	TRBJ1-2	few	TGTGCCTGGAGTGACATGGGCTACTATGGCTACACCTTC	CAWSDMGYYGYTF
NA	TRBV9	TRBJ2-3	NA	TGTGCCAGCAGCGTAGAGGGGGGGGCGACTAGCACAGATACGCAGTATTTT	CASSVEGGATSTDTQYF
NA	TRBV14	TRBJ2-7	NA	TGTGCCAGCAGCCAAGATGAAGCGCTGCCCTACGAGCAGTACTTC	CASSQDEALPYEQYF
NA	TRBV5-1	TRBJ2-7	NA	TGCGCCAGCAGCTTGGGGGGGTTTGAATCCTACGAGCAGTACTTC	CASSLGGFESYEQYF
NA	TRBV2	TRBJ2-3	once	TGTGCCAGCAGGGGTTCCCGGGACGGCACAGATACGCAGTATTTT	CASRGSRDGTDTQYF
NA	TRBV5-4	TRBJ2-1	NA	TGTGCCAGCAGCTTGAGCGATAATGAGCAGTTCTTC	CASSLSDNEQFF
NA	TRBV30	TRBJ1-2	NA	TGTGCCTGGAATTACGGGCGAGGCGTCTATGGCTACACCTTC	CAWNYGRGVYGYTF
NA	TRBV2	TRBJ2-7	NA	TGTGCCACCCGTAGGGACATGGGCCACGAGCAGTACTTC	CATRRDMGHEQYF
TRBD1	TRBV4-1	TRBJ2-7	once	TGCGCCAGCAGCCAGTTAGGGGGCACCTACGAGCAGTACTTC	CASSQLGGTYEQYF
NA	TRBV4-2	TRBJ2-3	NA	TGTGCCAGCAGCCAAGATGGGGGGAGCACAGATACGCAGTATTTT	CASSQDGGSTDTQYF
NA	TRBV6-6	TRBJ1-5	once	TGTGCCAGCAGTTACGACAGCAAGCAGCCCCAGCATTTT	CASSYDSKQPQHF
NA	TRBV5-6	TRBJ1-1	NA	TGTGCCAGCAGCGGGGTGCGGGGCGATCTGAACACTGAAGCTTTCTTT	CASSGVRGDLNTEAFF
NA	TRBV19	TRBJ1-5	NA	TGTGCCAGTAGTATCGGGGAGTCCAATCAGCCCCAGCATTTT	CASSIGESNQPQHF
TRBD1	TRBV5-6	TRBJ1-2	NA	TGTGCCAGCAGCTTCCGGGACAGCTATGGCTACACCTTC	CASSFRDSYGYTF
NA	TRBV6-1	TRBJ1-2	NA	TGTGCCAGCAGTGACGCCATTCCCGGGACACCCAAGAACTATGGCTACACCTTC	CASSDAIPGTPKNYGYTF
NA	TRBV30	TRBJ1-4	NA	TGTGCCTCCTCGGGACAACAGAATGAAAAACTGTTTTTT	CASSGQQNEKLFF
NA	TRBV5-1	TRBJ2-2	NA	TGCGCCAGCAGCTTGGAACTCACCGGGGAGCTGTTTTTT	CASSLELTGELFF
NA	TRBV2	TRBJ2-7	NA	TGTGCCAGCAATCGGGCCAGAGTATACGAGCAGTACTTC	CASNRARVYEQYF
NA	TRBV27	TRBJ2-7	NA	TGTGCCAGCAGTCGAAGCACATCCTACGAGCAGTACTTC	CASSRSTSYEQYF
NA	TRBV4-2	TRBJ1-1	NA	TGTGCCAGCAGCCAAGGCGGCCTGAACACTGAAGCTTTCTTT	CASSQGGLNTEAFF